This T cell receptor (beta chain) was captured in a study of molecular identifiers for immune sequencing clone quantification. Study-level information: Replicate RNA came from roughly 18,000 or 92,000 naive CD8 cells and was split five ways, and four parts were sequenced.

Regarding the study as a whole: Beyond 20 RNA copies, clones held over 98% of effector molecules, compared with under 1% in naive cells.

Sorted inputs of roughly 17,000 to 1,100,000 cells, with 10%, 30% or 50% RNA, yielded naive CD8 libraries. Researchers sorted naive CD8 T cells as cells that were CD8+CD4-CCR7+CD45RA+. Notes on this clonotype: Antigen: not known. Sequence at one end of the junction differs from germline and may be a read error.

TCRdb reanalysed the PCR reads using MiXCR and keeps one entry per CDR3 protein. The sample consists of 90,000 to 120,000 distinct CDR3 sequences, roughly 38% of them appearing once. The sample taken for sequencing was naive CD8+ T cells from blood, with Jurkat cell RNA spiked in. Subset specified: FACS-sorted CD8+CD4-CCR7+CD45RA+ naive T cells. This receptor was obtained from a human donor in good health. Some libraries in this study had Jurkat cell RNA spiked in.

The CDR3 region is CASAQEGRMNSEAFF. CDR3 DNA sequence: TGTGCCAGCGCGCAGGAAGGGCGTATGAACTCTGAAGCTTTCTTT. This chain joins TRBV28 and TRBJ1-1; D gene unclear. The CDR3 totals 15 residues. Germline CDR1 and CDR2: MDHEN and SYDVKM.